This TCR beta chain was identified in a study of blood T cell repertoires in COVID-19. Across the study: T cells, B-cell-depleted T cells, or PBMCs supplied cDNA or gDNA.

Study processing details: Counts of nucleated cells, estimated from reference gene primer amplification, were obtained. TCRdb keeps only in-frame clones here, not all; method: immunoSEQ multiplex PCR. The V and J calls and clone size come from that table; D and trimming were worked out from the DNA. The table has over 50,000 clones, around 80% seen once. There are 13 residues in the CDR3. The germline CDR1 and CDR2 sequences are SGHAT and FQNNGV. V lost 2 bases and J 2 bases, leaving 5 bases between the germline ends. The J gene is TRBJ2-3, the V gene TRBV11-2, with unresolved D. The material sequenced was peripheral blood. This receptor was identified in a man older than 75 with acute or convalescent COVID-19. The CDR3: CASSLRYTDTQYF. CDR3 nucleotides: TGTGCCAGCAGCTTACGGTACACAGATACGCAGTATTTT.